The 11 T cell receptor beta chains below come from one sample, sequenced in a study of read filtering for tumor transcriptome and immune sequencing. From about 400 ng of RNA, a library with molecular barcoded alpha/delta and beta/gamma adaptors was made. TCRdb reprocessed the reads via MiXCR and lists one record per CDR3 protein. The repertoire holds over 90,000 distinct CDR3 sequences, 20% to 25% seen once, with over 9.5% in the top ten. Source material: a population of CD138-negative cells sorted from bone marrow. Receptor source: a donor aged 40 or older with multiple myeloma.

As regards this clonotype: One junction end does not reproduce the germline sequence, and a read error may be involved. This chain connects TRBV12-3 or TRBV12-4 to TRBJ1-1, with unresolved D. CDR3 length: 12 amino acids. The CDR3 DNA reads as TGTGCCAGCAGTTTAAGGCGCACTGAAGCTTCCTTT. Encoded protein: CASSLRRTEASF.

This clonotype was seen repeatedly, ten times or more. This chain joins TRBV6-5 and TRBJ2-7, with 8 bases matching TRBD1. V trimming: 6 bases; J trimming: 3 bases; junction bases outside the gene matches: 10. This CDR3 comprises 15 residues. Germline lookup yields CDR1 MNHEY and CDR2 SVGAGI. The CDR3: CASSSDRVRDYEQYF. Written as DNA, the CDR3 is TGTGCCAGCAGCTCGGACAGGGTTAGGGACTACGAGCAGTACTTC.

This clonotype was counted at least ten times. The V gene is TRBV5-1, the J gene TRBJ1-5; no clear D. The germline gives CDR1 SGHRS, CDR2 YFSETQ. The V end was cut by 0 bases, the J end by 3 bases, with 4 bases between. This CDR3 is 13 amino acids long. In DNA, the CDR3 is TGCGCCAGCAGCTTGGACAACAATCAGCCCCAGCATTTT. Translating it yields CASSLDNNQPQHF.

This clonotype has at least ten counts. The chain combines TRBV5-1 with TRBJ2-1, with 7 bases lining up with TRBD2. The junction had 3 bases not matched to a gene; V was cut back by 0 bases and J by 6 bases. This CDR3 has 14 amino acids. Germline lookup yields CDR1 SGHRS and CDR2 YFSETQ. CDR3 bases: TGCGCCAGCAGCTTGGGACTAGCCTTCAATGAGCAGTTCTTC. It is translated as CASSLGLAFNEQFF.

The CDR3 DNA follows: TGCGCCAGCAGCTTAGGGGACAGGGGGGCAGGGCAGTACTTC. Translated, it gives CASSLGDRGAGQYF. The rearrangement links TRBV5-1 to TRBJ2-7; 11 bases match TRBD1. V lost 2 bases, J lost 9 bases, and 7 bases stayed unmatched. Looked up from germline, CDR1 is SGHRS and CDR2 is YFSETQ. The CDR3 is 14 amino acids.

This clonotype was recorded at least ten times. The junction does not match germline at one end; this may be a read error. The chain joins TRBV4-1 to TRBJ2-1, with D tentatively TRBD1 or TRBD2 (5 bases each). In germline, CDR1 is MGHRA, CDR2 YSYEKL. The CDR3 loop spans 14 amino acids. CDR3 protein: CASSQGVGAVEQFF. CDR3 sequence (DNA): TGTGCCAGCAGCCAAGGGGTGGGAGCGGTTGAGCAGTTCTTC.

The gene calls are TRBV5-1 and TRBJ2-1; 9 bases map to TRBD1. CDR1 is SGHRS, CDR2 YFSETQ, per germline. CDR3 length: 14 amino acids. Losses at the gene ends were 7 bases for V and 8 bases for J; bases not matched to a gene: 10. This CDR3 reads CASAGDRARDEQFF. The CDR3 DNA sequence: TGCGCCAGCGCTGGGGACAGGGCGCGCGATGAGCAGTTCTTC.

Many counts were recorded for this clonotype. The CDR3 reads CASTQGSRTDTQYF. CDR3 nucleotides: TGTGCCAGCACCCAAGGGAGCAGGACAGATACGCAGTATTTT. The rearrangement uses TRBV2 and TRBJ2-3; D is possibly TRBD2 (5 bases). The CDR3 runs to 14 residues. V lost 7 bases and J 3 bases, leaving 14 bases between the germline ends. Germline V gene sequence: CDR1 SNHLY, CDR2 FYNNEI.

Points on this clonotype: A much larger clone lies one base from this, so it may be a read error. In DNA form, the CDR3 reads TGCGCCAGCAGCTTCACAGGGGGTATCCCTGAAGCTTTCTTT. Amino acids: CASSFTGGIPEAFF. V and J are TRBV5-1 and TRBJ1-1, with 8 bases fitting TRBD1. CDR1 is SGHRS, CDR2 YFSETQ, per germline. The CDR3 is 14 amino acids. The ends lost 2 bases at V and 6 bases at J; junction bases unmatched: 6.

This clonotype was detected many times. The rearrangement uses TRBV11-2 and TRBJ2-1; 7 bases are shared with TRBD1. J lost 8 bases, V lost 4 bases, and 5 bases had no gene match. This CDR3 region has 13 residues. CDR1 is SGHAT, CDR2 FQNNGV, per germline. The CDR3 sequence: CASSSYRGDEQFF. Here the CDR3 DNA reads TGTGCCAGCAGCTCATACAGGGGTGATGAGCAGTTCTTC.

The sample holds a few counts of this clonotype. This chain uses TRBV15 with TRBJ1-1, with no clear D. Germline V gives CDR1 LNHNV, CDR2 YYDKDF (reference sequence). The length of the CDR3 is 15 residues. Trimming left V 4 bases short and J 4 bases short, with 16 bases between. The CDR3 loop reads CATSNPRRSGTEAFF. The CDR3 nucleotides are TGTGCCACCAGCAACCCGAGGAGGAGTGGCACTGAAGCTTTCTTT.